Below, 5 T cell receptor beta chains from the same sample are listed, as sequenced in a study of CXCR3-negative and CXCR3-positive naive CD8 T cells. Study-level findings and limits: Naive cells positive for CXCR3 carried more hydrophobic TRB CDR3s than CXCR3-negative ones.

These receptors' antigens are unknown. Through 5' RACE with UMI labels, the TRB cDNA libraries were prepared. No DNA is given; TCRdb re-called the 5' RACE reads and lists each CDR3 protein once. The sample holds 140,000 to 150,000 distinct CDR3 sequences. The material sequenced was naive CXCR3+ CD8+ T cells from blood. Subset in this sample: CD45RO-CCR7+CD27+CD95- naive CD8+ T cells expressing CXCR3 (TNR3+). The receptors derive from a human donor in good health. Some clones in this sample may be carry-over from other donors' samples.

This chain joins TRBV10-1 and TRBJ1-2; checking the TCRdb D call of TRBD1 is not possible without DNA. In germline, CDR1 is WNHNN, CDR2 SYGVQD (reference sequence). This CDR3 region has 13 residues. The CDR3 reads CASGAGHLLSYTF.

The chain's CDR3 is CASSPGTGVGYTF. This chain uses TRBV7-9 with TRBJ1-2; no DNA is available, so the TRBD1 call from TCRdb remains unchecked. The CDR3 consists of 13 residues. The V gene's germline CDR1 is SEHNR and CDR2 FQNEAQ (reference sequence). The whole variable domain, filled in from reference TRBV7-9 and TRBJ1-2, reads DTGVSQNPRHKITKRGQNVTFRCDPISEHNRLYWYRQTLGQGPEFLTYFQNEAQLEKSRLLSDRFSAERPKGSFSTLEIQRTEQGDSAMYLCASSPGTGVGYTFGSGTRLTVV.

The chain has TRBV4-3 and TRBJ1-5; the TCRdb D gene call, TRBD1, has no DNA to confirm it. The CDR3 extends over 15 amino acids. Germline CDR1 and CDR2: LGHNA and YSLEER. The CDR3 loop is CASSQDSGGGQPQHF.

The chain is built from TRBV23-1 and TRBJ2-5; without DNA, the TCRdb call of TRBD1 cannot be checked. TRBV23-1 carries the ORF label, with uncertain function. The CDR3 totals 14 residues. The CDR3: CASSQRSHQETQYF.

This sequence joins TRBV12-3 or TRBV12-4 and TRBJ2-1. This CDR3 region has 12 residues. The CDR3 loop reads CASSPSKYEQFF.